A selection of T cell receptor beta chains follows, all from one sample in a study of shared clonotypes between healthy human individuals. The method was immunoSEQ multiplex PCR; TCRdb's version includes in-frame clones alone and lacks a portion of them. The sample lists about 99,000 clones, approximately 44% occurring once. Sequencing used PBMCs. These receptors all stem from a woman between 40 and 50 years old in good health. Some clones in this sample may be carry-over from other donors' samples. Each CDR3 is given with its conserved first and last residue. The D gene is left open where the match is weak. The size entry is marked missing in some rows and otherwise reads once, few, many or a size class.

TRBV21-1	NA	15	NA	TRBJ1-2	TGTGCCAACAGCAAAGCGGGAAGGGCGGACTATGGCTACACCTTC	CANSKAGRADYGYTF
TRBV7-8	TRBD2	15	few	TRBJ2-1	TGTGCCAGCAGCTTCAGAACTAGCGGACACAATGAGCAGTTCTTC	CASSFRTSGHNEQFF
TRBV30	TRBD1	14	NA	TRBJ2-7	TGTGCCTGGAGTCCGGACAGGGGTGCCTACGAGCAGTACTTC	CAWSPDRGAYEQYF
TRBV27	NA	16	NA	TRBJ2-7	TGTGCCAGCAGTTTAATCTGGGATGGGAGCTCCTACGAGCAGTACTTC	CASSLIWDGSSYEQYF
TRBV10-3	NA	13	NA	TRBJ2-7	TGTGCCATCAGCTCGGCCACCTCCTACGAGCAGTACTTC	CAISSATSYEQYF
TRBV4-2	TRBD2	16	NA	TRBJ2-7	TGTGCCAGCAGGCGCGGACTAGCCACATCCTCCTACGAGCAGTACTTC	CASRRGLATSSYEQYF
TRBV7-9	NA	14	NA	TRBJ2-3	TGTGCCAGCAGCTCCGGACATAGCACAGATACGCAGTATTTT	CASSSGHSTDTQYF
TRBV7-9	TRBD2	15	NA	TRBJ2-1	TGTGCCAGCAGCTTAGCCACTAGCGGGAGCACTGAGCAGTTCTTC	CASSLATSGSTEQFF
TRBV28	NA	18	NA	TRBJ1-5	TGTGCCAGCAGTTTGGGCCTTAGGAATTACTATAGCAATCAGCTCCAGCATTTT	CASSLGLRNYYSNQLQHF
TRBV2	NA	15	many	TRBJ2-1	TGTGCCAGAGGAGGAGGGGGTGGTGAATACAATGAGCAGTTCTTC	CARGGGGGEYNEQFF
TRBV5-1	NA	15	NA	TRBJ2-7	TGCGCCAGCAGCCTGGACAGTTCCCACTCCTACGAGCAGTACTTC	CASSLDSSHSYEQYF
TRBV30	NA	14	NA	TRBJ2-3	TGTGCCTGGAGTAAGGCTAGACGCACAGATACGCAGTATTTT	CAWSKARRTDTQYF
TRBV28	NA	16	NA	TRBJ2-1	TGTGCCAGCAGCCGGGGGAGCGGGCCCTCCTACAATGAGCAGTTCTTC	CASSRGSGPSYNEQFF
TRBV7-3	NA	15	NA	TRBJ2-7	TGTGCCAGCAGCTTCGACCCTACTAGTTCCTACGAGCAGTACTTC	CASSFDPTSSYEQYF
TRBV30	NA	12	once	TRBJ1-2	TGTGCCTGGAGTCAGGGGAGCTATGGCTACACCTTC	CAWSQGSYGYTF
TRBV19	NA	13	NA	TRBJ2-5	TGTGCCAGTAGTATAGATGGCGAAGAGACCCAGTACTTC	CASSIDGEETQYF
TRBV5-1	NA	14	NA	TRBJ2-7	TGCGCCAGCAGCCCCCCGGGGGGCGCTTACGAGCAGTACTTC	CASSPPGGAYEQYF
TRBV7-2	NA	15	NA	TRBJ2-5	TGTGCCAGCAGCTTCCGCCTCGGGCCTCAAGAGACCCAGTACTTC	CASSFRLGPQETQYF
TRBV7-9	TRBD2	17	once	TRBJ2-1	TGTGCCAGCAGTTCTACCGGGACTAGCGCCAGGGGCAATGAGCAGTTCTTC	CASSSTGTSARGNEQFF
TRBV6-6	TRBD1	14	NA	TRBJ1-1	TGTGCCAGCCGGAGTCAGGGGGCTAAGACTGAAGCTTTCTTT	CASRSQGAKTEAFF
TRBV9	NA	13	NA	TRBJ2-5	TGTGCCAGCAGTGGAGGGACACAAGAGACCCAGTACTTC	CASSGGTQETQYF
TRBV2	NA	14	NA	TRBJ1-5	TGTGCCAGCAGTGAACAGGCAGCTGAGCAGCCCCAGCATTTT	CASSEQAAEQPQHF
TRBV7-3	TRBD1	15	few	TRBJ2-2	TGTGCCAGCAGCTCAGGGACAGGGGAAACCGGGGAGCTGTTTTTT	CASSSGTGETGELFF
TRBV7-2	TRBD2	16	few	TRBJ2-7	TGTGCCAGCAGCTTAGGGCCAGCGGGAGGGGAAGGCGAGCAGTACTTC	CASSLGPAGGEGEQYF
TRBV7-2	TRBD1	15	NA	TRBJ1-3	TGTGCCAGCAGCCCCCAGACAGGGTCTGGAAACACCATATATTTT	CASSPQTGSGNTIYF
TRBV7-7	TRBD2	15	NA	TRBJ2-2	TGTGCCAGCAGCTTAGTAGCGGGAAGTACCGGGGAGCTGTTTTTT	CASSLVAGSTGELFF
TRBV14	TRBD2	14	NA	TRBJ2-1	TGTGCCAGCAGTCTCGCTAGCGGTTACAATGAGCAGTTCTTC	CASSLASGYNEQFF
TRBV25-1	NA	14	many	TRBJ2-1	TGTGCCAGCAGTGGAGCGGTGGGAAGGGATGAGCAGTTCTTC	CASSGAVGRDEQFF
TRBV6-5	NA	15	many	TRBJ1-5	TGTGCCAGCAGCCCCGACAGGAGGTACAATCAGCCCCAGCATTTT	CASSPDRRYNQPQHF
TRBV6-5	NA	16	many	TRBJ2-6	TGTGCCAGCAGTTCACAAGGGACCAGTGGGGCCAACGTCCTGACTTTC	CASSSQGTSGANVLTF
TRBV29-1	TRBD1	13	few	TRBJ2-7	TGCAGCGTTAGAGTCACAGGGGGCGGTGAGCAGTACTTC	CSVRVTGGGEQYF
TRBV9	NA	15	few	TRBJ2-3	TGTGCCAGCAGGTCGGGGGCCGGCAGCACAGATACGCAGTATTTT	CASRSGAGSTDTQYF
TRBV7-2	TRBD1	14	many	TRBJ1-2	TGTGCCAGCAGCCCGGACAGGGCAAACTATGGCTACACCTTC	CASSPDRANYGYTF
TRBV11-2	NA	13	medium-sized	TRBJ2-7	TGTGCCAGCAGCTTAGGTGATGGCTACGAGCAGTACTTC	CASSLGDGYEQYF
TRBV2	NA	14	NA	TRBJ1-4	TGTGCCAGCAGCTGGGGGGCAGCTAATGAAAAACTGTTTTTT	CASSWGAANEKLFF
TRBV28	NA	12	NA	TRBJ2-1	TGTGCCAGCAGTTTGGGGTTTTATGAGCAGTTCTTC	CASSLGFYEQFF
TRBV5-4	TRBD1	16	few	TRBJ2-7	TGTGCCAGCAGCTTGCCCGACAGGGGTCCGGCCTACGAGCAGTACTTC	CASSLPDRGPAYEQYF
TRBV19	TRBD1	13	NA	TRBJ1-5	TGTGCCAGTAGTGCCGACAGGGTGCAGCCCCAGCATTTT	CASSADRVQPQHF
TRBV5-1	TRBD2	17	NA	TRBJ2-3	TGCGCCAGCAGCTTGGAGACTAGCGGGAGTTTCGCAGATACGCAGTATTTT	CASSLETSGSFADTQYF
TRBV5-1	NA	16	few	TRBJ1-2	TGCGCCAGCAGCTTGGATCAGGGGACTTCTGTCTATGGCTACACCTTC	CASSLDQGTSVYGYTF
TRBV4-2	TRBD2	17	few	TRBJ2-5	TGTGCCAGCAGCCAGGAATGGACTAGCGGGAAGAGAGGGACCCAGTACTTC	CASSQEWTSGKRGTQYF
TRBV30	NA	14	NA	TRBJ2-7	TGTGCCCTCCTTACTCCAGGGCCGATGCAGGAGCAGTACTTC	CALLTPGPMQEQYF
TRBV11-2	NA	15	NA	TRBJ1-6	TGTGCCAGCAGCATCCCGTCGCAGTTCCTTTCACCCCTCCACTTT	CASSIPSQFLSPLHF
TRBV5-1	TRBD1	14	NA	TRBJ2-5	TGCGCCAGCAGCTTACAGGGGCCGGGAGAGACCCAGTACTTC	CASSLQGPGETQYF
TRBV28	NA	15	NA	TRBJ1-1	TGTGCCAGCAGTTTGAAGGGGGGGGCGTACACTGAAGCTTTCTTT	CASSLKGGAYTEAFF
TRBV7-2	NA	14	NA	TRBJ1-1	TGTGCCAGCAGCTTTACAGACCAGGGGACTGAAGCTTTCTTT	CASSFTDQGTEAFF
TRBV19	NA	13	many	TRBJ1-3	TGTGCCAGCCAGGGGTCCTCTGGAAACACCATATATTTT	CASQGSSGNTIYF
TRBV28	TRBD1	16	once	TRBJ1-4	TGTGCCAGCAGGGTGGGGCCGGGACAGAGCTATGAAAAACTGTTTTTT	CASRVGPGQSYEKLFF
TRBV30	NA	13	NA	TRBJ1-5	TGTGCCTGGAGCCCAGGGGCTAACCAGCCCCAGCATTTT	CAWSPGANQPQHF
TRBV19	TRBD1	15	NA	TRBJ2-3	TGTGCCAGTAGTGGCCTCGGGACAGGGGAGGATACGCAGTGTTTT	CASSGLGTGEDTQCF
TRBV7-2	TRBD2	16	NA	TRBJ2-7	TGTGCCAGCAGCCGGAGGGTGGGCGGGAGTTCCTACGAGCAGTACTTC	CASSRRVGGSSYEQYF
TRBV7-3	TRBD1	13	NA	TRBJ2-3	TGTGCCAGCAGCCTCCAGGGGGCAGATACGCAGTATTTT	CASSLQGADTQYF
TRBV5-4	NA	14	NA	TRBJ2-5	TGTGCCAGCAGCTTGGGAGGGGTACAAGAGACCCAGTACTTC	CASSLGGVQETQYF
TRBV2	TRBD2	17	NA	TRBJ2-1	TGTGCCAGCAGTCCTGGAGCTAGCGGGTGGGGGAACAATGAGCAGTTCTTC	CASSPGASGWGNNEQFF
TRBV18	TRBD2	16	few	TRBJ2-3	TGTGCCAGCTCACTGACTAGCGTACGAAGCACAGATACGCAGTATTTT	CASSLTSVRSTDTQYF
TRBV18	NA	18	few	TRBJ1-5	TGTGCCAGCTCAAACGGGCTGGGGACGTTTAGTGGCAATCAGCCCCAGCATTTT	CASSNGLGTFSGNQPQHF
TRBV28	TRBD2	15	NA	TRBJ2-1	TGTGCCAGCAGTCTCCTAGCGGGAGGAGTAAATGAGCAGTTCTTC	CASSLLAGGVNEQFF
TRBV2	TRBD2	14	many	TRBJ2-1	TGTACCAGCAGAGTACTAGCGGGAGGTAGTGAGCAGTTCTTC	CTSRVLAGGSEQFF